Listed here are 5 T cell receptor beta chains from one sample, sequenced in a study of T-cell memory formation after mild COVID-19 (dated by TCRdb to the early 2020s). The library was obtained by 5' RACE. Sequencing was performed on an Illumina NovaSeq 6000. In TCRdb, the public reads were trimmed at Q25 with fastp and aligned with MiXCR, with productive beta chains retained. When rows share a CDR3 protein, they turn into one entry using the most common DNA and genes. A total of 200,000 to 250,000 distinct CDR3 sequences appear in this sample, around 9.5% of them only once. Of the sample, around 3.4% is held by the ten largest clones. Material: PBMCs or a T cell subset sorted from them (not recorded which). The receptors were gathered from a man between 18 and 35 years old who had mild COVID-19 (a few samples of this study predate the infection). The sample titles of this study are shuffled in the database, so cell type and time point are left out; the donor was told from shared clones.

This clonotype has ten or more counts. The chain recombines TRBV5-6 with TRBJ2-3; possibly TRBD1 for D (5 bases). Per germline, CDR1 SGHDT and CDR2 YYEEEE. V was cut by 4 bases and J by 2 bases, with 17 bases left in between. The CDR3 contains 16 residues. This CDR3 is CASSIRVLGNTDTQYF. DNA of the CDR3: TGTGCCAGCAGCATCAGGGTGCTTGGGAACACAGATACGCAGTATTTT. The variable domain in full, with the rest retrieved from reference TRBV5-6 and TRBJ2-3, is DAGVTQSPTHLIKTRGQQVTLRCSPKSGHDTVSWYQQALGQGPQFIFQYYEEEERQRGNFPDRFSGHQFPNYSSELNVNALLLGDSALYLCASSIRVLGNTDTQYFGPGTRLTVL.

This clonotype turned up a few times. This chain connects TRBV20-1 to TRBJ2-7; TRBD2 might be the D (5 bases). CDR3 length equals 14 residues. Trimming took 3 bases from V and 0 from J, leaving 12 bases between them. Germline V gives CDR1 DFQATT, CDR2 SNEGSKA (reference sequence). The CDR3 region has the DNA TGCAGTGCTAGGGCCCCGGGGAGCTCCTACGAGCAGTACTTC. Its translation is CSARAPGSSYEQYF.

This chain joins TRBV11-2 and TRBJ2-7, with D possibly being TRBD1 (6 bases). The V gene's germline CDR1 is SGHAT and CDR2 FQNNGV. V was cut by 5 bases and J by 2 bases, with 16 bases left in between. CDR3 size: 15 residues. As DNA, the CDR3 is TGTGCCAGCAGCCCGCGGGTTGGGGACACCTACGAGCAGTACTTC. Translation: CASSPRVGDTYEQYF.

The V call is TRBV30, the J call TRBJ2-7; 8 nucleotides match TRBD1. Looked up from germline, CDR1 is GTSNPN and CDR2 is SVGIG (reference sequence). J lost 9 bases, V lost 4 bases, and 14 bases had no gene match. The CDR3 runs 14 residues. CDR3 region: CAWKVQGAAVGQYF. The CDR3 nucleotides read TGTGCCTGGAAGGTGCAGGGGGCGGCTGTTGGGCAGTACTTC. Based on the CDR3 plus reference TRBV30 and TRBJ2-7, the full variable domain is SQTIHQWPATLVQPVGSPLSLECTVEGTSNPNLYWYRQAAGRGLQLLFYSVGIGQISSEVPQNLSASRPQDRQFILSSKKLLLSDSGFYLCAWKVQGAAVGQYFGPGTRLTVT.

The chain couples TRBV12-3 or TRBV12-4 to TRBJ2-1; D might be TRBD2 (6 bases). This CDR3 has 16 amino acids. Trimming left V 3 bases short and J 3 bases short, with 15 bases between. The DNA for the CDR3 is TGTGCCAGCAGTTTGGCGGCCGGGGGATTCTACAATGAGCAGTTCTTC. It codes for CASSLAAGGFYNEQFF.